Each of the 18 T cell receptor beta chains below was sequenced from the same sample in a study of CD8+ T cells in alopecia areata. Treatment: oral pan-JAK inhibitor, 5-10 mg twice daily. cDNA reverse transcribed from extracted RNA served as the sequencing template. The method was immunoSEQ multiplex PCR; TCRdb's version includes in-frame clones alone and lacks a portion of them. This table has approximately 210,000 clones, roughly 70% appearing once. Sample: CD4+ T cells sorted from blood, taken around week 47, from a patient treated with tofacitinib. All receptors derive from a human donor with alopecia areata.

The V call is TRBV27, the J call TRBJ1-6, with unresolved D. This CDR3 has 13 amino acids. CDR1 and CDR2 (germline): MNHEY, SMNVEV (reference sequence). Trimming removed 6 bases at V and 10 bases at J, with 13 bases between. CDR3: CASSLISGSPLHF. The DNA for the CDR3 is TGTGCCAGCAGCCTGATTTCGGGATCACCCCTCCACTTT.

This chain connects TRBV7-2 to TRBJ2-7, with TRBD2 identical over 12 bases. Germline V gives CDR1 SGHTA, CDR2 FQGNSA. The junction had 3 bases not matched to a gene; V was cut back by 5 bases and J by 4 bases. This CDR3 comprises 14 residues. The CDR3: CASSAGTSGYEQYF. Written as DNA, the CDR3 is TGTGCCAGCAGCGCGGGGACTAGCGGGTACGAGCAGTACTTC.

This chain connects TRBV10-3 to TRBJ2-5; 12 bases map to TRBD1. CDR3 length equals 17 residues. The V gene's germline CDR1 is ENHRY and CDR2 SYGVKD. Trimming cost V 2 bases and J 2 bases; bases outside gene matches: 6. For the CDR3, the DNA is TGTGCCATCAGTGAGGGGACAGGGGGCACGGGGCAAGAGACCCAGTACTTC. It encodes CAISEGTGGTGQETQYF.

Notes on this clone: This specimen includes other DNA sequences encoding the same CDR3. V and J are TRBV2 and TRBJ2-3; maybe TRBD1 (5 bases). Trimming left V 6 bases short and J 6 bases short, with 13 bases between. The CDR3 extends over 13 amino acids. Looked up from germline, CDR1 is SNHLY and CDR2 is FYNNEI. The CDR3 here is CASSVEGVDTQYF. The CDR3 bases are TGTGCCAGCAGCGTAGAAGGGGTCGATACGCAGTATTTT.

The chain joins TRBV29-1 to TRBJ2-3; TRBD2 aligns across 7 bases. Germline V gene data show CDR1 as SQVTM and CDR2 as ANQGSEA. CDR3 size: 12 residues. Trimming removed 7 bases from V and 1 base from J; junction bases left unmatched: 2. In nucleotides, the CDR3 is TGCAGCGAAAGCGGGGGCACAGATACGCAGTATTTT. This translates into CSESGGTDTQYF.

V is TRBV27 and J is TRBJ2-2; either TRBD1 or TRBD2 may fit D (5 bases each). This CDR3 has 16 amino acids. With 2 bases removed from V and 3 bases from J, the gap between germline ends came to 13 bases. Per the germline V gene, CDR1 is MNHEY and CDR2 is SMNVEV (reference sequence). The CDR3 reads CASSLITGQHTGELFF. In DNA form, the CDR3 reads TGTGCCAGCAGTTTAATCACGGGGCAGCACACCGGGGAGCTGTTTTTT.

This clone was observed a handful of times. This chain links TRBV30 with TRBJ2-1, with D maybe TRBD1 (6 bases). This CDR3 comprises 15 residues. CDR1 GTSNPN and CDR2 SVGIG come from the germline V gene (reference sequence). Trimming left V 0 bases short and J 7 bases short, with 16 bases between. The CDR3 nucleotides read TGTGCCTGGAGTGTACAGGGAATCGAACGGAATGAGCAGTTCTTC. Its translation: CAWSVQGIERNEQFF.

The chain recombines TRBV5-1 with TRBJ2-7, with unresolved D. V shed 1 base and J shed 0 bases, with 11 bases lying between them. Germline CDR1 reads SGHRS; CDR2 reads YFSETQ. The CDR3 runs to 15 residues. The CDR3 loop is CASSLLTTSSYEQYF. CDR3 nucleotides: TGCGCCAGCAGCTTGCTTACCACGAGCTCCTACGAGCAGTACTTC.

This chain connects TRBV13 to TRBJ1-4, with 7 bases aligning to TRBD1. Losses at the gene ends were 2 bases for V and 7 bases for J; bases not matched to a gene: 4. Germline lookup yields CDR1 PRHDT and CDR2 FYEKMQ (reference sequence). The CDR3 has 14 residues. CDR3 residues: CASSLRTGGEKLFF. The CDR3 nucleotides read TGTGCCAGCAGCTTACGGACAGGAGGTGAAAAACTGTTTTTT.

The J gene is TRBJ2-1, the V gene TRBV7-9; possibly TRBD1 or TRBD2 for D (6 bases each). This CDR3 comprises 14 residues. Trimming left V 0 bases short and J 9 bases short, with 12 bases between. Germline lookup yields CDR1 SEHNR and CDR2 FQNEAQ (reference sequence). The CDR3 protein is CASSLARGPGEQFF. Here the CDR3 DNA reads TGTGCCAGCAGCTTAGCCCGGGGGCCGGGTGAGCAGTTCTTC.

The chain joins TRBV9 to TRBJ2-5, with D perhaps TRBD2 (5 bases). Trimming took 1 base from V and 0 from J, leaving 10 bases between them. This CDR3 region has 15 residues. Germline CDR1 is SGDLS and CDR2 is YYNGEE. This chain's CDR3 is CASSVSIGDQETQYF. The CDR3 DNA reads TGTGCCAGCAGCGTATCGATCGGGGACCAAGAGACCCAGTACTTC.

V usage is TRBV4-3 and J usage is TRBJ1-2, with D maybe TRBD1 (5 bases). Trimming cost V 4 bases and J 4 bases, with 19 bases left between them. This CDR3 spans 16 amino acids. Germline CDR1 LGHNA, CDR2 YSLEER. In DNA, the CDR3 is TGCGCCAGCAGCCCAAGCAGGGCAGCAGCTAGCTATGGCTACACCTTC. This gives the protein CASSPSRAAASYGYTF.

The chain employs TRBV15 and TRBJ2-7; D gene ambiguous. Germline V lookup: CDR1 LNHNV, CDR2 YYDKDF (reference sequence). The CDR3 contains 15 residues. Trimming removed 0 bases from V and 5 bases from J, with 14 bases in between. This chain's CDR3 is CATSRDWQVGHEQYF. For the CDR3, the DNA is TGTGCCACCAGCAGAGATTGGCAGGTTGGGCACGAGCAGTACTTC.

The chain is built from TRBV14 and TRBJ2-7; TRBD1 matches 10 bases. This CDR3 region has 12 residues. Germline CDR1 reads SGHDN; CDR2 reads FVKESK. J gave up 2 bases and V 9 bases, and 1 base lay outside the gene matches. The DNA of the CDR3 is TGTGCCAGTGGACAGGGGGCCTACGAGCAGTACTTC. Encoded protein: CASGQGAYEQYF.

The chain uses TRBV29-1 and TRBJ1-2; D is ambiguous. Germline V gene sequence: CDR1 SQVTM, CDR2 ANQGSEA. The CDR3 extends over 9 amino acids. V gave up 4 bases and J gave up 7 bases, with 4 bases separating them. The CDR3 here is CSVAPGYTF. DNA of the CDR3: TGCAGCGTTGCCCCTGGCTACACCTTC.

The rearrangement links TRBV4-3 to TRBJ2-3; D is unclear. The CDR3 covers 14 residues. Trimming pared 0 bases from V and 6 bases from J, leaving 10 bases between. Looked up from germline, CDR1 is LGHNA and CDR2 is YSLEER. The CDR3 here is CASSQEGYSDTQYF. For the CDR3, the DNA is TGCGCCAGCAGCCAAGAAGGGTATTCGGATACGCAGTATTTT.

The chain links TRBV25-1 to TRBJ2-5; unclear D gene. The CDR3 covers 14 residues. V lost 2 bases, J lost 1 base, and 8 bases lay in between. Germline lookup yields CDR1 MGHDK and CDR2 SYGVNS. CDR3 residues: CASSEAQTQETQYF. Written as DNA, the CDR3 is TGTGCCAGCAGTGAAGCACAGACCCAAGAGACCCAGTACTTC.

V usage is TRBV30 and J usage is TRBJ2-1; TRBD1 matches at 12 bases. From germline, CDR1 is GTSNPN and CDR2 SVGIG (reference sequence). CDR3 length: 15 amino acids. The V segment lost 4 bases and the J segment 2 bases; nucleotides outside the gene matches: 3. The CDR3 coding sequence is TGTGCCTGGATCCGGGACAGGGGGCCCTACAATGAGCAGTTCTTC. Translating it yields CAWIRDRGPYNEQFF.